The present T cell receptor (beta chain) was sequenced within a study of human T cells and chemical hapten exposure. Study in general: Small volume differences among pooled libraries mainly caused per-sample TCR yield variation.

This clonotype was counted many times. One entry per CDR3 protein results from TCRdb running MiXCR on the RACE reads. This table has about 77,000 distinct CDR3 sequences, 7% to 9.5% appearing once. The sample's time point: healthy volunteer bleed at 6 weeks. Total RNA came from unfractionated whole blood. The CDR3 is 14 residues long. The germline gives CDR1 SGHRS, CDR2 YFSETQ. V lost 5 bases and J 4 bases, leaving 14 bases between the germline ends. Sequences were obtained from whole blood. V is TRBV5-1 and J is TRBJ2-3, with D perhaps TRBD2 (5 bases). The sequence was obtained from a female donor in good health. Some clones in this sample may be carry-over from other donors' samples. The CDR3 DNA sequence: TGCGCCAGCAGGCAGGATCTAGCTCCAGATACGCAGTATTTT. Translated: CASRQDLAPDTQYF.